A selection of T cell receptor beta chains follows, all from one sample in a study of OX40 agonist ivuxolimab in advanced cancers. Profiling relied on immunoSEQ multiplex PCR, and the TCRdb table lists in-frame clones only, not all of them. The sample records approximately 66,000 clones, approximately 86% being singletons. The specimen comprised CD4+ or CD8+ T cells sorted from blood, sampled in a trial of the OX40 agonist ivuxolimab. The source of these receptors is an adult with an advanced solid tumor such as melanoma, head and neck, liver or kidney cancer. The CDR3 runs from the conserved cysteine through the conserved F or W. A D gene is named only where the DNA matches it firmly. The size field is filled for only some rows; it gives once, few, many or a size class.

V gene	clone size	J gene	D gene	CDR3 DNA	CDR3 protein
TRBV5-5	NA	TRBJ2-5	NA	TGTGCCAGCAGCTCCGACGACCAAGAGACCCAGTACTTC	CASSSDDQETQYF
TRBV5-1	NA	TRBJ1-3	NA	TGCGCCAGCAGCCCTAATAACCTCCCCTCTGGAAACACCATATATTTT	CASSPNNLPSGNTIYF
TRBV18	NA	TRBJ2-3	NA	TGTGCCAGCTCCCTTCGGCCGACGGGAACAGATACGCAGTATTTT	CASSLRPTGTDTQYF
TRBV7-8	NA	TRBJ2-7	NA	TGTGCCAGCAGCCCCCGACGCTACTCCTCCTACGAGCAGTACTTC	CASSPRRYSSYEQYF
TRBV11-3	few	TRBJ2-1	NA	TGTGCCAGCAGCTTAGATCCGGGAGTACAGCAGTTCTTC	CASSLDPGVQQFF
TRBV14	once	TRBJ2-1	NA	TGTGCCAGCAGCCAAGAGGCGTGGCCGAGCTCCTACAATGAGCAGTTCTTC	CASSQEAWPSSYNEQFF
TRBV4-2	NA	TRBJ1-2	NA	TGTGCCAGCAGCCTCCCCGGGACGAAATATGGCTACACCTTC	CASSLPGTKYGYTF
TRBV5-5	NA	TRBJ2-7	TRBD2	TGTGCCAGCAGCCCGACTAGCGGGGGGAGGGAGCAGTACTTC	CASSPTSGGREQYF
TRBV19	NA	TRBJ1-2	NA	TGTGCCAGTCAAACAGCCTCCACTGGCCGATATAACTATGGCTACACCTTC	CASQTASTGRYNYGYTF
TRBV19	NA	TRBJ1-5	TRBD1	TGTGCCAGTCGTCCTACAAGGGGACAGGGGGCGAATCAGCCCCAGCATTTT	CASRPTRGQGANQPQHF
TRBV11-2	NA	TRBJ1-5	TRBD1	TGTGCCAGCAGGTTTACTACCGGGACAGGGCACCAGCATTTT	CASRFTTGTGHQHF
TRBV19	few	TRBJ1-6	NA	TGTGCCAGTAGTATGAATTCACCCCTCCACTTT	CASSMNSPLHF
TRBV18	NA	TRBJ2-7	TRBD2	TGTGCCAGCTCACCACCTAGGACTAGCGGGGGGTACGAGCAGTACTTC	CASSPPRTSGGYEQYF
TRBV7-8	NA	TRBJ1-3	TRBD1	TGTGCCAGCAGCTACTTAGGGGTACAGGGGTTTGGAAACACCATATATTTT	CASSYLGVQGFGNTIYF
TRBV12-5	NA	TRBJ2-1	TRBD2	TGTGCTAGTGGTTTGGTACGTCTAGCGGGGGGCCCCACCTACAATGAGCAGTTCTTC	CASGLVRLAGGPTYNEQFF
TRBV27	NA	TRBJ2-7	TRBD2	TGTGCCAGCAGTCGACTGACTAGCGGCCCCTACGAGCAGTACTTC	CASSRLTSGPYEQYF
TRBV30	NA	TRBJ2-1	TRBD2	TGTGCCTGGAGCCTAGGGGCGACTAGCGGCGACAATGAGCAGTTCTTC	CAWSLGATSGDNEQFF
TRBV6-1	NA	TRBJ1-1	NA	TGTGCCAGCAGTGAACCTGGACAGTACACTGAAGCTTTCTTT	CASSEPGQYTEAFF
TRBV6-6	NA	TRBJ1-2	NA	TGTGCCAGCAGTTACTTTACTAACTATGGCTACACCTTC	CASSYFTNYGYTF
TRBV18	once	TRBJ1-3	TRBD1	TGTGCCAGCTCACCATCGACAGGGGCCAACTCTGGAAACACCATATATTTT	CASSPSTGANSGNTIYF
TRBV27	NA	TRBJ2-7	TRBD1	TGTGCCAGCAGATCCCTTACTCTTAAGGACAGGGATTTCTACGAGCAGTACTTC	CASRSLTLKDRDFYEQYF
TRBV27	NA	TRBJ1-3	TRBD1	TGTGCCAGCAGTTTAAGGGGGCAGAGCTCTGGAAACACCATATATTTT	CASSLRGQSSGNTIYF
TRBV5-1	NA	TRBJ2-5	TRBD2	TGCGCCAGCAGCTTGGCAAGACTAGCGGGGGCGCAAGAGACCCAGTACTTC	CASSLARLAGAQETQYF
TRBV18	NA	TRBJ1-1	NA	TGTGCCAGCTCACCACCTAGCGGGACGGTAATGAACACTGAAGCTTTCTTT	CASSPPSGTVMNTEAFF
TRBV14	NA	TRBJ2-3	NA	TGTGCCAGCAGCCCAGGGCTACTCACAGATACGCAGTATTTT	CASSPGLLTDTQYF
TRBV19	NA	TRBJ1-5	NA	TGTGCCAGTAGCCTCCGGGAGGGCCGGCAGCCCCAGCATTTT	CASSLREGRQPQHF
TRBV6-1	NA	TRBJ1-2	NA	TGTGCCAGCTGGAACAGACCGAACTATGGCTACACCTTC	CASWNRPNYGYTF
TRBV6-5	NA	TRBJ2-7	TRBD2	TGTGCCAGCAGATCCGGACTAGCGGGCGAGCAGTACTTC	CASRSGLAGEQYF
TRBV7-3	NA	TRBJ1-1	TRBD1	TGTGCCAGCAGTCCTCAGCATTCCGGACAGGGTCACACTGAAGCTTTCTTT	CASSPQHSGQGHTEAFF
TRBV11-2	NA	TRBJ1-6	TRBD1	TGTGCCAGCAGCTTAAGGGCAGGGGGCTATAATTCACCCCTCCACTTT	CASSLRAGGYNSPLHF
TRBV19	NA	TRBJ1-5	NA	TGTGCCAGTAGTATTACGGGGGTTGGTAATCAGCCCCAGCATTTT	CASSITGVGNQPQHF
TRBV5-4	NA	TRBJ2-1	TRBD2	TGTGCCAGCAGCTTGGCGTGGACTAGCGAATACAATGAGCAGTTCTTC	CASSLAWTSEYNEQFF